A single T cell receptor beta chain is shown here with its context. This entry is derived from a study of shared clonotypes between healthy human individuals. The method was immunoSEQ multiplex PCR; TCRdb's version includes in-frame clones alone and lacks a portion of them. Of roughly 2,000,000 clones listed, over 85% were seen once; the top ten hold more than 0.9%. Terminally differentiated effector memory CD45RA+ cells were excluded from the naive CD8 cells, which were CD45RO-negative and positively selected for CCR7. The germline V gene encodes CDR1 SNHLY and CDR2 FYNNEI. Trimming stripped 3 bases from V and 6 bases from J, with 8 bases between. This CDR3 spans 13 amino acids.

What was sequenced was naive CD8+ T cells sorted from blood. This receptor was taken from a man between 18 and 29 years old in good health. The chain recombines TRBV2 with TRBJ2-2; D is ambiguous. The CDR3 loop reads CASSEVPSGELFF. As DNA, the CDR3 is TGTGCCAGCAGTGAGGTGCCATCCGGGGAGCTGTTTTTT.